The sequence of this TCR beta chain was determined in a study of T cells in localized non-small cell lung cancer. Study-wide results and limits: Higher T cell density in the blood was associated with longer overall survival, whereas higher adjacent-lung clonality associated with shorter survival.

This clone was detected only a few times. The antigen is undetermined. The table came from immunoSEQ multiplex PCR; TCRdb's copy has only in-frame clones and leaves some out. The sample lists tens of thousands of clones, around 84% occurring once. V shed 7 bases, J shed 4 bases, and the junction held 7 bases outside the gene matches. Germline V gene data show CDR1 as ENHRY and CDR2 as SYGVKD. CDR3 length equals 15 residues. This specimen consisted of peripheral blood, obtained before any cancer treatment. The TCR comes from a male donor at least 60 years old with stage III lung adenocarcinoma. The J gene is TRBJ1-3, the V gene TRBV10-3; 10 positions match TRBD1. This CDR3 reads CAITDDRGLGNTIYF. The CDR3 coding sequence is TGTGCCATCACAGATGACAGGGGGCTCGGAAACACCATATATTTT.